This note documents a single T cell receptor beta chain sequence. This entry belongs to a study of cytomegalovirus exposure and HLA in healthy donors. The PCR was carried out with 60 Vbeta primers and 13 Jbeta primers. Authors' methods: Unique TCR beta chains totaled roughly 81 million in a later count, with about 11 million of them shared. Assay: immunoSEQ multiplex PCR; the TCRdb copy retains only in-frame clones and omits some. V, J and clone size are those of that table, while D and trimming were read from the DNA. The table includes 160,000 or so clones, more than 60% detected once. The germline V gene has CDR1 MGHRA and CDR2 YSYEKL. The CDR3 is made up of 16 amino acids. V was trimmed by 1 base and J by 0 bases, leaving 12 bases between them.

The sequence was collected from a human donor in good health. The sequencing input was PBMCs. The chain combines TRBV4-1 with TRBJ1-2; D gene ambiguous. The CDR3 reads CASSQAPGLSNYGYTF. CDR3 in DNA: TGCGCCAGCAGCCAAGCCCCAGGTCTGTCTAACTATGGCTACACCTTC.